This T cell receptor beta chain was observed in a study of cytotoxic CD8 clonotypes in ibrutinib-treated CLL. Study information: There were 11 relapsed/refractory patients and about 15 treatment-naive patients, and around 17 were IGHV unmutated. Broader study findings: Stable or contracted on treatment, public clonotypes were also uncommon. Clonality (at baseline) was higher than in age-matched healthy donors and tracked circulating CD8+ T-cell counts.

To note about this clone: Its antigen is still unknown.

Using immunoSEQ multiplex PCR, the repertoire was profiled, and TCRdb retains in-frame clones only, with some absent. There are approximately 140,000 clones in the sample; roughly 80% occur only once, and under 35% lies in the top ten. With cryopreserved PBMCs as the source, roughly 2 micrograms of genomic DNA went to TCR beta libraries. The material sequenced was PBMCs, taken after 12 months of ibrutinib treatment. This clonotype originated in a human donor with chronic lymphocytic leukemia.

CDR3 sequence (DNA): TGTGCCAGTAGTATCGGGGACACCGCCTACGAGCAGTACTTC. Protein sequence: CASSIGDTAYEQYF. This rearrangement joins TRBV19 to TRBJ2-7, with D tentatively TRBD1 (6 bases). V lost 3 bases to trimming and J lost 2 bases, with 11 bases between them. CDR3 length: 14 residues. Germline V CDR1 and CDR2: LNHDA, SQIVND (reference sequence).